These 15 T cell receptor beta chains share one sample of origin, sequenced in a study of shared clonotypes between healthy human individuals. Libraries were prepared by immunoSEQ multiplex PCR; TCRdb keeps only in-frame clonotypes and omits some of them. There are a few million clones in the sample; 90% to 95% occur only once, and about 0.39% lies in the top ten. Specimen: naive CD4+ T cells from PBMCs. Subset of the sample: CD45RA+ positively selected. These receptors came from a man between 18 and 29 years old in good health. Some clones in this sample may be carry-over from other donors' samples.

The chain links TRBV11-3 to TRBJ2-1, with 8 nucleotides matching TRBD2. Germline CDR1 SGHNT, CDR2 YENEEA. V shed 6 bases and J 8 bases; nucleotides not matched to a gene: 6. CDR3 length equals 13 residues. CDR3 loop: CASSQREMDEQFF. As DNA, the CDR3 is TGTGCCAGCAGTCAGCGGGAGATGGATGAGCAGTTCTTC.

The gene calls are TRBV5-1 and TRBJ2-7; D is possibly TRBD2 (5 bases). The germline V gene has CDR1 SGHRS and CDR2 YFSETQ. The CDR3 consists of 14 residues. Trimming stripped 0 bases from V and 1 base from J, with 8 bases between. CDR3 sequence: CASSLELASYEQYF. As DNA, the CDR3 is TGCGCCAGCAGCTTGGAGCTAGCTTCCTACGAGCAGTACTTC.

A note on this clone: This sample includes further DNA sequences coding for the same CDR3. The CDR3 DNA sequence: TGTGCCAGCTCACCAGGGACACTCGGAGAAAAACTGTTTTTT. Protein: CASSPGTLGEKLFF. This chain connects TRBV18 to TRBJ1-4, with D perhaps matching TRBD1 (6 bases). V lost 2 bases and J 8 bases, leaving 12 bases between the germline ends. Germline values: CDR1 KGHSH, CDR2 LQKENI. The CDR3 loop spans 14 amino acids.

The chain recombines TRBV30 with TRBJ2-2; D is possibly TRBD1 (5 bases). Trimming stripped 3 bases from V and 1 base from J, with 6 bases between. This CDR3 contains 13 residues. The germline CDR1 and CDR2 sequences are GTSNPN and SVGIG (reference sequence). The CDR3, as DNA: TGTGCCTGGAGCCAGGGGAACACCGGGGAGCTGTTTTTT. This sequence encodes CAWSQGNTGELFF.

In DNA, the CDR3 is TGTGCCAGTAGCGTTAGCCGGGGTCTACGTGGCTACACCTTC. Residues: CASSVSRGLRGYTF. V and J are TRBV19 and TRBJ1-2; D call uncertain. The CDR3 is 14 residues long. Germline CDR1 and CDR2: LNHDA and SQIVND (reference sequence). Trimming shortened V by 6 bases and J by 7 bases, and 18 bases separated the two germline ends.

The V and J genes are TRBV5-1 and TRBJ1-5; 8 nucleotides align to TRBD1. The CDR3 is 17 amino acids. In germline, CDR1 is SGHRS, CDR2 YFSETQ. After removal of 4 bases from V and 0 bases from J, the junction contained 9 bases not matched to a gene. The CDR3 DNA reads as TGCGCCAGCAGCCTAACAGGGGGTCCTTATAGCAATCAGCCCCAGCATTTT. As protein: CASSLTGGPYSNQPQHF.

The chain links TRBV7-3 to TRBJ2-2, with D possibly being TRBD1 (5 bases). The CDR3 contains 12 residues. Germline lookup yields CDR1 SGHTA and CDR2 FQGTGA. With 8 bases removed from V and 6 bases from J, the gap between germline ends came to 10 bases. The CDR3 region is CASGAAAGELFF. In nucleotides, the CDR3 is TGTGCCAGCGGGGCGGCCGCCGGGGAGCTGTTTTTT.

This sequence joins TRBV29-1 and TRBJ1-1; D might be TRBD1 (6 bases). Germline values: CDR1 SQVTM, CDR2 ANQGSEA. Trimming took off 6 bases at V and 0 bases at J, with 11 bases between the two ends. CDR3 length: 13 amino acids. The CDR3 loop reads CSVRQDMNTEAFF. The CDR3 DNA follows: TGCAGCGTCCGACAGGACATGAACACTGAAGCTTTCTTT.

In its sample, this clone was seen once. This chain connects TRBV19 to TRBJ1-2; D possibly corresponds to TRBD1 (5 bases). Germline V gives CDR1 LNHDA, CDR2 SQIVND (reference sequence). The CDR3 consists of 15 residues. V gave up 1 base and J gave up 2 bases, with 11 bases separating them. The CDR3 nucleotides read TGTGCCAGTAGTATAGCAGGGTTTCAAAACTATGGCTACACCTTC. Amino acid sequence: CASSIAGFQNYGYTF.

V usage is TRBV5-1 and J usage is TRBJ2-3, with D uncertain. The V end lost 4 bases, the J end lost 0 bases, and 9 bases lay between the germline ends. The CDR3 has 14 residues. Germline CDR1 reads SGHRS; CDR2 reads YFSETQ. The CDR3 DNA sequence: TGCGCCAGCAGCCATCGGTCTAGCACAGATACGCAGTATTTT. This encodes CASSHRSSTDTQYF.

The chain employs TRBV28 and TRBJ1-4, with 9 bases fitting TRBD1. V trimming: 5 bases; J trimming: 7 bases; junction bases outside the gene matches: 8. The CDR3 has 15 amino acids. Germline V gives CDR1 MDHEN, CDR2 SYDVKM. CDR3 bases: TGTGCCAGCAGTGCCTCCACAGGGGGCAGTGAAAAACTGTTTTTT. This sequence encodes CASSASTGGSEKLFF.

This chain uses TRBV5-1 with TRBJ2-6; D not resolved. The CDR3 is made up of 14 amino acids. Trimming removed 5 bases from V and 2 bases from J, with 8 bases in between. Germline V gene data show CDR1 as SGHRS and CDR2 as YFSETQ. The CDR3 DNA reads as TGCGCCAGCAGTATGGGTGCTGGGGCCAACGTCCTGACTTTC. Its translation is CASSMGAGANVLTF.

This clone was detected once. This chain uses TRBV4-1 with TRBJ2-7, with 12 positions matching TRBD2. The CDR3 is made up of 17 amino acids. Germline CDR1 is MGHRA and CDR2 is YSYEKL. V lost 4 bases, J lost 5 bases, and 12 bases stayed unmatched. The CDR3: CASSPTRALAGGDEQYF. The CDR3 nucleotides read TGCGCCAGCAGCCCCACGAGGGCTCTAGCGGGGGGGGACGAGCAGTACTTC.

V is TRBV5-6 and J is TRBJ2-5; TRBD1 agrees at 9 bases. The end of the DNA is better explained by TRBJ2-7, so the J call may be wrong. The germline V gene encodes CDR1 SGHDT and CDR2 YYEEEE. The CDR3 runs 14 residues. CDR3 DNA sequence: TGTGCCAGCAGCTTTGGACAGGGGTATTACGAGCAGTACTTC. This encodes CASSFGQGYYEQYF.

The J gene is TRBJ1-5, the V gene TRBV4-3; 9 nucleotides line up with TRBD1. V lost 4 bases and J lost 2; bases outside the gene matches: 3. Per germline, CDR1 LGHNA and CDR2 YSLEER. The CDR3 extends over 15 amino acids. This CDR3 is CASSLRTGGNQPQHF. DNA for the CDR3: TGCGCCAGCAGCCTTAGGACAGGGGGCAATCAGCCCCAGCATTTT.